This TCR beta chain was obtained from a study of CD8+ T cells in alopecia areata. Regarding the study as a whole: It was lesional scalp, especially alopecia totalis/universalis, that showed higher clonality than normal scalp.

This clone has just a few counts. The antigen is not known. Mouse gene names and germline throughout. The observed sequence ends 4 residues before the CDR3 terminus, with the missing tail filled in from the germline J gene. Cells pooled from cutaneous lymph nodes were sorted on CD4, CD8alpha, NKG2D, NKG2ACE and other markers. From germline, CDR1 is NSQYPW and CDR2 LRSPGD (reference sequence). Trimming removed 0 bases from V and 2 bases from J, with 7 bases in between. CDR3 length: 15 amino acids. Extracted RNA was reverse transcribed into cDNA, the sequencing template. The data were produced by immunoSEQ multiplex PCR, yet TCRdb's version contains in-frame clones alone and is incomplete. The data show under 350,000 clones, none appearing only once, with about 1.2% held by the ten largest.

The origin of this receptor is a C3H/HeJ mouse with alopecia areata. For the strain, the MHC haplotype given is H2-k. Sequenced material: CD4+ T cells sorted from a lymph node. This chain joins TRBV1 and TRBJ2-2, with no clear D. CDR3 in amino acids: CTCSADSQNTGQLYF. The CDR3 bases that were read are TGCACCTGCAGTGCAGATAGCCAGAACACCGGG.